These 32 T cell receptor beta chains share one sample of origin, sequenced in a study of T cell repertoires and HLA-DP antigens. Produced via immunoSEQ multiplex PCR; TCRdb's table is partial and in-frame only. The sample contains around 90,000 clones, 86% of which appear only once. What these receptors recognize is not known. Sample: CD4+ T cells from PBMCs. The receptors were gathered from a man over 45 in good health and CMV-seronegative.

This sequence joins TRBV11-3 and TRBJ2-1; 7 bases are a match to TRBD2. The V segment lost 4 bases and the J segment 4 bases; nucleotides outside the gene matches: 4. CDR1 and CDR2 (germline): SGHNT, YENEEA. The CDR3 spans 14 residues. CDR3 residues: CASSSGGSYNEQFF. The CDR3 bases are TGTGCCAGCAGCTCGGGCGGGAGTTACAATGAGCAGTTCTTC.

The rearrangement joins TRBV30 to TRBJ2-3; maybe TRBD2 (5 bases). This CDR3 is built from 13 residues. Germline CDR1 reads GTSNPN; CDR2 reads SVGIG (reference sequence). The V end lost 2 bases, the J end lost 4 bases, and 10 bases lay between the germline ends. In DNA, the CDR3 is TGTGCCTGGAGTTCGAGGGCCCCAGATACGCAGTATTTT. This gives the protein CAWSSRAPDTQYF.

The rearrangement links TRBV19 to TRBJ1-1; 8 positions match TRBD1. V shed 7 bases, J shed 4 bases, and the junction held 5 bases outside the gene matches. There are 13 residues in the CDR3. Germline CDR1 LNHDA, CDR2 SQIVND (reference sequence). The CDR3 nucleotides read TGTGCCAGTATGGAAGACAGGGGCACTGAAGCTTTCTTT. Amino acid sequence: CASMEDRGTEAFF.

Here the CDR3 DNA reads TGTGCCTGGAGTGTTGGCCTAGCGGGAGCCTCTAGCACAGATACGCAGTATTTT. Its protein product is CAWSVGLAGASSTDTQYF. The chain is built from TRBV30 and TRBJ2-3, with 10 bases aligning to TRBD2. In germline, CDR1 is GTSNPN, CDR2 SVGIG (reference sequence). Trimming took 0 bases from V and 0 from J; bases not matched to a gene: 9. The CDR3 totals 18 residues.

The chain is built from TRBV12-5 and TRBJ2-2, with no clear D. The germline V gene has CDR1 LGHNT and CDR2 FRNRAP. CDR3 size: 12 residues. Trimming removed 3 bases at V and 5 bases at J, with 4 bases between. CDR3 in DNA: TGTGCTAGTGGTTTTTTAACCGGGGAGCTGTTTTTT. Translating gives CASGFLTGELFF.

This chain joins TRBV6-5 and TRBJ2-3; perhaps TRBD2 as D (5 bases). Germline CDR1 reads MNHEY; CDR2 reads SVGAGI. CDR3 length: 15 amino acids. The V end lost 2 bases, the J end lost 2 bases, and 11 bases lay between the germline ends. Here the CDR3 reads CASSYGGPYTDTQYF. The CDR3 DNA follows: TGTGCCAGCAGTTACGGAGGTCCCTACACAGATACGCAGTATTTT.

CDR3 nucleotide sequence: TGTGCCAGCAGCAAGGCGGCAGGGGGTTTCGAGCAGTACTTC. Translated: CASSKAAGGFEQYF. V is TRBV7-6 and J is TRBJ2-7, with TRBD1 matching over 7 bases. Germline V gene lookup returns CDR1 SGHVS and CDR2 FNYEAQ. With V trimmed by 5 bases and J by 6 bases, 10 bases remained unmatched. CDR3 length: 14 residues.

This clone has only a few counts. V usage is TRBV5-1 and J usage is TRBJ1-3; D not resolved. The CDR3 extends over 17 amino acids. V lost 0 bases and J 2 bases, leaving 15 bases between the germline ends. CDR1 is SGHRS, CDR2 YFSETQ, per germline. The CDR3 DNA reads as TGCGCCAGCAGCTTGGTTGGGCAGAGCAACGCTGGAAACACCATATATTTT. This sequence encodes CASSLVGQSNAGNTIYF. Drawing the rest from reference TRBV5-1 and TRBJ1-3, the complete variable domain is KAGVTQTPRYLIKTRGQQVTLSCSPISGHRSVSWYQQTPGQGLQFLFEYFSETQRNKGNFPGRFSGRQFSNSRSEMNVSTLELGDSALYLCASSLVGQSNAGNTIYFGEGSWLTVV.

The rearrangement links TRBV2 to TRBJ1-5, with D maybe TRBD1 (5 bases). V shed 3 bases and J shed 2 bases, with 14 bases lying between them. The CDR3 consists of 16 residues. Per the germline V gene, CDR1 is SNHLY and CDR2 is FYNNEI. CDR3 sequence: CASSDGTVYGNQPQHF. The CDR3 bases are TGTGCCAGCAGTGATGGGACCGTTTATGGCAATCAGCCCCAGCATTTT.

The genes are TRBV9 and TRBJ2-1; TRBD1 is a possible D gene (6 bases). Germline V CDR1 and CDR2: SGDLS, YYNGEE. The CDR3 loop spans 14 amino acids. With 3 bases removed from V and 4 bases from J, the gap between germline ends came to 11 bases. The CDR3 DNA is TGTGCCAGCAGCGAGGGGGTGTCATACAATGAGCAGTTCTTC. As protein: CASSEGVSYNEQFF.

The CDR3 is CASSKGNRGYSDEQFF. As DNA, the CDR3 is TGTGCCAGCAGCAAAGGTAACAGGGGGTATTCTGATGAGCAGTTCTTC. V usage is TRBV21-1 and J usage is TRBJ2-1; the table names TRBD1, a call not compared with the DNA. TRBV21-1 is a pseudogene segment. CDR3 length: 16 residues.

This chain connects TRBV19 to TRBJ2-7, with no clear D. V was shortened by 5 bases and J by 3 bases, with 17 bases between the two germline ends. Germline lookup yields CDR1 LNHDA and CDR2 SQIVND (reference sequence). This CDR3 comprises 15 residues. The CDR3 sequence is CASSLRSNADYEQYF. CDR3 nucleotide sequence: TGTGCCAGTAGTCTCCGATCTAACGCAGACTACGAGCAGTACTTC.

The DNA of the CDR3 is TGCGCCAGCAGCCACCCGAACAGGGATGGCTACACCTTC. Translating gives CASSHPNRDGYTF. The chain carries TRBV4-3 and TRBJ1-2, with D tentatively TRBD1 (6 bases). Trimming removed 3 bases from V and 6 bases from J, with 11 bases in between. The CDR3 has 13 residues. Germline V gene sequence: CDR1 LGHNA, CDR2 YSLEER.

This clone appeared a few times. V and J are TRBV28 and TRBJ2-7, with a possible D match to TRBD2 (6 bases). V was pared by 3 bases and J by 3 bases, with 12 bases between. CDR1 is MDHEN and CDR2 is SYDVKM in the germline V gene. The CDR3 extends over 14 amino acids. The CDR3, as DNA: TGTGCCAGCAGTTTTAGAGGGAGGAGCTACGAGCAGTACTTC. Translation: CASSFRGRSYEQYF.

The CDR3 sequence: CASSLDGGNTEAFF. CDR3 DNA: TGCGCCAGCAGCTTGGACGGAGGCAACACTGAAGCTTTCTTT. This sequence joins TRBV5-1 and TRBJ1-1; D gene ambiguous. The length of the CDR3 is 14 residues. V lost 0 bases, J lost 2 bases, and 8 bases lay in between. From germline, CDR1 is SGHRS and CDR2 YFSETQ.

J is TRBJ1-1 and V is TRBV10-2; 7 positions match TRBD1. The CDR3 length is 15 residues. Germline loops: CDR1 WSHSY, CDR2 SAAADI. Unmatched junction bases numbered 11, after V lost 10 bases and J lost 0 bases. CDR3 in DNA: TGCGCCACCACACCAGGGGACAGAGTGAACACTGAAGCTTTCTTT. Its translation is CATTPGDRVNTEAFF.

This chain's CDR3 is CASSIAVRGNTEAFF. The CDR3 DNA is TGTGCCAGTAGTATAGCGGTACGGGGGAACACTGAAGCTTTCTTT. The chain combines TRBV19 with TRBJ1-1; D is uncertain. The CDR3 length is 15 residues. Trimming removed 1 base at V and 1 base at J, with 10 bases between. Germline loops: CDR1 LNHDA, CDR2 SQIVND (reference sequence).

The chain carries TRBV2 and TRBJ2-7; TRBD1 matches 11 bases. Germline V gene sequence: CDR1 SNHLY, CDR2 FYNNEI. The CDR3 spans 13 residues. V shed 6 bases and J 5 bases; nucleotides not matched to a gene: 3. The CDR3 is CASRRDRGNEQYF. CDR3 in DNA: TGTGCCAGCAGACGGGACAGGGGGAACGAGCAGTACTTC.

CDR3: CAISGHSAGGMETQYF. The DNA of the CDR3 is TGTGCCATCAGTGGCCATTCCGCGGGGGGCATGGAGACCCAGTACTTC. This chain links TRBV10-3 with TRBJ2-5, with TRBD2 matching over 8 bases. V lost 4 bases to trimming and J lost 5 bases; unmatched junction nucleotides: 12. CDR1 and CDR2 from the germline V gene are ENHRY and SYGVKD. The CDR3 extends over 16 amino acids.

V is TRBV20-1 and J is TRBJ2-5, with D unresolved. Germline CDR1 reads DFQATT; CDR2 reads SNEGSKA (reference sequence). The CDR3 runs to 11 residues. Trimming cost V 2 bases and J 2 bases, with 3 bases left between them. The CDR3 region has the DNA TGCAGTGCTAGAAGGCAAGAGACCCAGTACTTC. Its translation is CSARRQETQYF.

In this sample, this clone turned up once. This chain uses TRBV18 with TRBJ1-1, with TRBD1 matching 9 bases. Losses at the gene ends were 4 bases for V and 1 base for J; bases not matched to a gene: 7. Per the germline V gene, CDR1 is KGHSH and CDR2 is LQKENI. The length of the CDR3 is 16 residues. The CDR3, as DNA: TGTGCCAGCTCACTCTTGGGACAGGGAGAGAACACTGAAGCTTTCTTT. Translating gives CASSLLGQGENTEAFF.

The chain links TRBV6-1 to TRBJ2-6; perhaps TRBD1 as D (6 bases). The CDR3 totals 18 residues. Deletions cut 2 bases from V and 0 bases from J, with 14 bases between. CDR1 MNHNS and CDR2 SASEGT come from the germline V gene. CDR3 DNA sequence: TGTGCCAGCAGTGAAAGGGCAGGGGCCCCCTCTGGGGCCAACGTCCTGACTTTC. It specifies CASSERAGAPSGANVLTF.

The chain uses TRBV19 and TRBJ1-4, with D perhaps matching TRBD1 (6 bases). CDR3 length: 16 residues. Deletions cut 1 base from V and 3 bases from J, with 12 bases between. The germline V gene has CDR1 LNHDA and CDR2 SQIVND (reference sequence). DNA of the CDR3: TGTGCCAGTAGTATAGGAGGGGGATTCGCTAATGAAAAACTGTTTTTT. Its translation: CASSIGGGFANEKLFF.

The rearrangement joins TRBV18 to TRBJ2-5; 10 positions agree with TRBD2. Trimming at V came to 2 bases and at J to 5 bases, leaving 5 bases not matched to a gene. The CDR3 spans 15 residues. The germline gives CDR1 KGHSH, CDR2 LQKENI. This CDR3 is CASSPSSGSLETQYF. The CDR3 coding sequence is TGTGCCAGCTCACCATCTAGCGGGAGCCTGGAGACCCAGTACTTC.

The chain is built from TRBV25-1 and TRBJ2-1; tentatively, D is TRBD1 (5 bases). CDR3 length: 16 amino acids. The V end lost 0 bases, the J end lost 8 bases, and 17 bases lay between the germline ends. Per germline, CDR1 MGHDK and CDR2 SYGVNS. The CDR3 protein is CASSEYGDWGLYEQFF. The CDR3 bases are TGTGCCAGCAGTGAATATGGGGATTGGGGCTTGTATGAGCAGTTCTTC.

The chain carries TRBV15 and TRBJ1-5, with D unclear. Trimming pared 3 bases from V and 8 bases from J, leaving 8 bases between. The germline V gene has CDR1 LNHNV and CDR2 YYDKDF (reference sequence). The CDR3 contains 12 residues. Written as DNA, the CDR3 is TGTGCCACCAGCAGTTCCTCGGAGCCCCAGCATTTT. Protein: CATSSSSEPQHF. Full variable domain (remainder filled in from reference TRBV15 and TRBJ1-5): DAMVIQNPRYQVTQFGKPVTLSCSQTLNHNVMYWYQQKSSQAPKLLFHYYDKDFNNEADTPDNFQSRRPNTSFCFLDIRSPGLGDTAMYLCATSSSSEPQHFGDGTRLSIL.

The rearrangement links TRBV4-3 to TRBJ1-2; D possibly corresponds to TRBD1 (6 bases). CDR1 is LGHNA and CDR2 is YSLEER in the germline V gene. V was shortened by 4 bases and J by 4 bases, with 13 bases between the two germline ends. CDR3 size: 14 residues. The CDR3 spells CASSPRGGRYGYTF. Written as DNA, the CDR3 is TGCGCCAGCAGCCCCAGGGGAGGGCGCTATGGCTACACCTTC.

V and J are TRBV27 and TRBJ2-7, with 10 bases that match TRBD1. CDR1 and CDR2 (germline): MNHEY, SMNVEV (reference sequence). This CDR3 has 16 residues. Trimming at V came to 6 bases and at J to 7 bases, leaving 15 bases not matched to a gene. The CDR3 here is CASSYLRTGGHGEQYF. CDR3 bases: TGTGCCAGCAGCTACCTCCGGACAGGGGGGCATGGGGAGCAGTACTTC.

The chain uses TRBV27 and TRBJ2-2; 8 bases align to TRBD1. The CDR3 totals 17 residues. V lost 8 bases and J lost 2; bases outside the gene matches: 13. Germline loops: CDR1 MNHEY, CDR2 SMNVEV (reference sequence). This chain's CDR3 is CASLGQGNLANTGELFF. Written as DNA, the CDR3 is TGTGCCAGCCTCGGACAGGGAAATTTGGCCAACACCGGGGAGCTGTTTTTT.

This chain connects TRBV2 to TRBJ2-1, with D possibly being TRBD2 (5 bases). With 6 bases removed from V and 6 bases from J, the gap between germline ends came to 9 bases. In germline, CDR1 is SNHLY, CDR2 FYNNEI. The CDR3 is 12 amino acids. CDR3 region: CASREVVNEQFF. The CDR3 DNA follows: TGTGCCAGCAGGGAGGTTGTCAATGAGCAGTTCTTC.

The gene calls are TRBV5-6 and TRBJ1-4; TRBD1 is a possible D gene (5 bases). Trimming took 6 bases from V and 4 from J, leaving 13 bases between them. This CDR3 spans 14 amino acids. CDR1 and CDR2 from the germline V gene are SGHDT and YYEEEE. The CDR3 DNA reads TGTGCCAGCACCTCCGGGACGGTTAATGAAAAACTGTTTTTT. It codes for CASTSGTVNEKLFF.

The genes are TRBV7-9 and TRBJ2-1; D assignment may be TRBD1 or TRBD2 (6 bases each). Trimming removed 1 base from V and 10 bases from J, with 14 bases in between. The CDR3 contains 14 residues. CDR1 and CDR2 (germline): SEHNR, FQNEAQ (reference sequence). The CDR3: CASSLEGGVREQFF. CDR3 coding DNA: TGTGCCAGCAGCTTAGAGGGGGGAGTAAGGGAGCAGTTCTTC. Drawing the rest from reference TRBV7-9 and TRBJ2-1, the complete variable domain is DTGVSQNPRHKITKRGQNVTFRCDPISEHNRLYWYRQTLGQGPEFLTYFQNEAQLEKSRLLSDRFSAERPKGSFSTLEIQRTEQGDSAMYLCASSLEGGVREQFFGPGTRLTVL.